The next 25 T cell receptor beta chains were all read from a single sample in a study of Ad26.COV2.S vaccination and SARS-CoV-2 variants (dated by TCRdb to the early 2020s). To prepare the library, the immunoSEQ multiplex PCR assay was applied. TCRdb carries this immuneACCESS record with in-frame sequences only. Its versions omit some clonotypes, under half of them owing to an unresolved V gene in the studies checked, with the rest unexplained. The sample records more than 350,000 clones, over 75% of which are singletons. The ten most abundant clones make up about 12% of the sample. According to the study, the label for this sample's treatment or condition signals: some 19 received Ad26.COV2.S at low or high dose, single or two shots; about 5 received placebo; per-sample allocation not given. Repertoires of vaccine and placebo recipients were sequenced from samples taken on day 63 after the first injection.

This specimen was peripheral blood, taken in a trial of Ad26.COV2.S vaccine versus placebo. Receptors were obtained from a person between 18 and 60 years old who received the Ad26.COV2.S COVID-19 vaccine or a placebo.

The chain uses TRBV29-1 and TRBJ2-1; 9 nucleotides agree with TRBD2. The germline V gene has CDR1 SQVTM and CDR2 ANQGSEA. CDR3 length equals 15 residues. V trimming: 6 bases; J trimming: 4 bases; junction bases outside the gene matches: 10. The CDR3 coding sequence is TGCAGCGTCCTAACAGCTAGCGGGATTTACAATGAGCAGTTCTTC. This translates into CSVLTASGIYNEQFF.

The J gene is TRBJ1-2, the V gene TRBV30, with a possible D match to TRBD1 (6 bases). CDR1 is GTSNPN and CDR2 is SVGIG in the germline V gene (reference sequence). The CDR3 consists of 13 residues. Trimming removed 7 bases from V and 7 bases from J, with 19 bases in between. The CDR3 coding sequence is TGTGCCTACGGTGGGGGCCTCTCTGGTGGCTACACCTTC. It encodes CAYGGGLSGGYTF. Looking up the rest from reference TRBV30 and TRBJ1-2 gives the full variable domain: SQTIHQWPATLVQPVGSPLSLECTVEGTSNPNLYWYRQAAGRGLQLLFYSVGIGQISSEVPQNLSASRPQDRQFILSSKKLLLSDSGFYLCAYGGGLSGGYTFGSGTRLTVV.

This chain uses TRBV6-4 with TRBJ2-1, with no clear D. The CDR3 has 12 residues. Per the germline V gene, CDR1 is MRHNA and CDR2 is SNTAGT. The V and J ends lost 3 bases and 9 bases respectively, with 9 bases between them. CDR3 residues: CASSEGFGEQFF. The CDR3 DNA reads TGTGCCAGCAGTGAGGGCTTTGGTGAGCAGTTCTTC.

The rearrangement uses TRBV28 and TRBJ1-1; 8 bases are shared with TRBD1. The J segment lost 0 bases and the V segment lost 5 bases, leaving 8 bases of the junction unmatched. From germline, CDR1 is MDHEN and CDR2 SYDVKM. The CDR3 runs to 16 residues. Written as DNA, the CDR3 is TGTGCCAGCAGTACTACAGGGGGAGATCTGAACACTGAAGCTTTCTTT. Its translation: CASSTTGGDLNTEAFF.

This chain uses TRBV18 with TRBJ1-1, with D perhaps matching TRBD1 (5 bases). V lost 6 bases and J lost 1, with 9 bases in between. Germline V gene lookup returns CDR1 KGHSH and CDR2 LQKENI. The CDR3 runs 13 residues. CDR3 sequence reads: CASSGTANTEAFF. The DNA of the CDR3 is TGTGCCAGCTCTGGGACCGCGAACACTGAAGCTTTCTTT. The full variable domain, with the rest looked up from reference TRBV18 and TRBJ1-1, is NAGVMQNPRHLVRRRGQEARLRCSPMKGHSHVYWYRQLPEEGLKFMVYLQKENIIDESGMPKERFSAEFPKEGPSILRIQQVVRGDSAAYFCASSGTANTEAFFGQGTRLTVV.

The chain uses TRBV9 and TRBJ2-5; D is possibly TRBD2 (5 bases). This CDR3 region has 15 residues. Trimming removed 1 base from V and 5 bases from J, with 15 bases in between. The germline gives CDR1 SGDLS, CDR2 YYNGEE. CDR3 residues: CASSVNSMGGETQYF. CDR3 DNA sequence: TGTGCCAGCAGCGTAAATAGTATGGGCGGGGAGACCCAGTACTTC.

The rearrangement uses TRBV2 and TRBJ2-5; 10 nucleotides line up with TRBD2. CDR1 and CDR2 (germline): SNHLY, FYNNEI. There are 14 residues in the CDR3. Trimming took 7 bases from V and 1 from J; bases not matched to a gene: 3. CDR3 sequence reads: CASKLAGTQETQYF. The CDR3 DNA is TGTGCCAGCAAACTAGCGGGAACCCAAGAGACCCAGTACTTC.

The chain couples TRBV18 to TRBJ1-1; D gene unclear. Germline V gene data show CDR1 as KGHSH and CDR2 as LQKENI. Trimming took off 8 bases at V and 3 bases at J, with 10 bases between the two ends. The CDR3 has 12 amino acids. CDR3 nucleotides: TGTGCCAGCCGAAATTCTTACACTGAAGCTTTCTTT. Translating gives CASRNSYTEAFF.

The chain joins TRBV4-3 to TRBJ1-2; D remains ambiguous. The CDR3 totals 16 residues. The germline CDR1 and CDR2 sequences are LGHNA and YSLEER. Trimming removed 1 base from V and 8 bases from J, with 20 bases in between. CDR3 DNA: TGCGCCAGCAGCCAAGGGGAGAGTAGGAAGAGCGTAGGCTACACCTTC. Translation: CASSQGESRKSVGYTF.

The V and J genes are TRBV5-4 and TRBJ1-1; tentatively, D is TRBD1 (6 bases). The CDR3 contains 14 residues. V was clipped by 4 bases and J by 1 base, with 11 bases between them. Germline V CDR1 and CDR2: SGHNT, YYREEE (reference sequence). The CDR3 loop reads CASSPGGPNTEAFF. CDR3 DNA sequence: TGTGCCAGCAGCCCTGGGGGGCCGAACACTGAAGCTTTCTTT.

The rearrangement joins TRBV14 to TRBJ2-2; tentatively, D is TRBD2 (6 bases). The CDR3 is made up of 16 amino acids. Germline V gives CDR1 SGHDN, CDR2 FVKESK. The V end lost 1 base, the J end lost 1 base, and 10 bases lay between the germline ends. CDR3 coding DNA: TGTGCCAGCAGCCAAGTCGCGGGAAGGAACACCGGGGAGCTGTTTTTT. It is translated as CASSQVAGRNTGELFF.

The CDR3 DNA reads as TGTGCCAGCAGTTTAGAGGCCAGGGTGGATACGCAGTATTTT. Protein product: CASSLEARVDTQYF. The V and J genes are TRBV28 and TRBJ2-3; D possibly corresponds to TRBD1 (5 bases). The V end lost 2 bases, the J end lost 6 bases, and 12 bases lay between the germline ends. Looked up from germline, CDR1 is MDHEN and CDR2 is SYDVKM. The CDR3 is 14 residues long.

CDR3 sequence: CSASSSEGNEKLFF. Here the CDR3 DNA reads TGCAGTGCTAGTTCGTCTGAGGGAAATGAAAAACTGTTTTTT. The gene calls are TRBV20-1 and TRBJ1-4; unclear D gene. This CDR3 is built from 14 residues. CDR1 is DFQATT and CDR2 is SNEGSKA in the germline V gene (reference sequence). The V end was cut by 3 bases, the J end by 5 bases, with 13 bases between.

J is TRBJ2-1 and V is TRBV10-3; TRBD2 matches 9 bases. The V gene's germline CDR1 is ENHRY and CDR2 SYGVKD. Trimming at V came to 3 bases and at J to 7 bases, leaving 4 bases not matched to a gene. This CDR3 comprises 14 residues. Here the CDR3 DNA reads TGTGCCATCAGTGATCTAGCGGGGAAAAATGAGCAGTTCTTC. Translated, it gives CAISDLAGKNEQFF.

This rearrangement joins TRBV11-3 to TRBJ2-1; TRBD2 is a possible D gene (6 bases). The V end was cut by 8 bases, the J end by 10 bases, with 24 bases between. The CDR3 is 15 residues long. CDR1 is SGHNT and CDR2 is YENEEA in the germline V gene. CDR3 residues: CASAEGRRPVEEQFF. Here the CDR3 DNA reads TGTGCCAGCGCGGAGGGTAGGCGCCCGGTCGAAGAGCAGTTCTTC.

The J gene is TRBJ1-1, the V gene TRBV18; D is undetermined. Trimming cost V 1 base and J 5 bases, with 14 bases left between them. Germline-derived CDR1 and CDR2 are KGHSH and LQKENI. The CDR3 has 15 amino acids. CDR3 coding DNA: TGTGCCAGCTCACCACAGGATCCAGAGGTTACTGAAGCTTTCTTT. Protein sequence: CASSPQDPEVTEAFF.

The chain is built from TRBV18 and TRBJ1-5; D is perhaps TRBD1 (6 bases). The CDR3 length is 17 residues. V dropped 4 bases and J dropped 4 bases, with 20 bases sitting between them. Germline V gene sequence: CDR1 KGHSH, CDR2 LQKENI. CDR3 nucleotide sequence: TGTGCCAGCTCACGTAGCGCCGCCGGGGGCCCTAATCAGCCCCAGCATTTT. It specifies CASSRSAAGGPNQPQHF.

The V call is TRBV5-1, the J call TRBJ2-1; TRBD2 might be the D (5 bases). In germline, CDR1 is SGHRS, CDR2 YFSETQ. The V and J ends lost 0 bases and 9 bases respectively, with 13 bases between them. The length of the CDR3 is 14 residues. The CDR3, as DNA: TGCGCCAGCAGCTTGGTGGGAGAAGTGCTTGAGCAGTTCTTC. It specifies CASSLVGEVLEQFF.

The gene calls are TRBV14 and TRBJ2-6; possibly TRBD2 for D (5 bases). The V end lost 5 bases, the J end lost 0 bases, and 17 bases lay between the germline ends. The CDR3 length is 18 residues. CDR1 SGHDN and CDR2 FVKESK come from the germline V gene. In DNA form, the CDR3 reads TGTGCCAGCAGCTTTGGTTGGGGAGCGCCCTCTGGGGCCAACGTCCTGACTTTC. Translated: CASSFGWGAPSGANVLTF.

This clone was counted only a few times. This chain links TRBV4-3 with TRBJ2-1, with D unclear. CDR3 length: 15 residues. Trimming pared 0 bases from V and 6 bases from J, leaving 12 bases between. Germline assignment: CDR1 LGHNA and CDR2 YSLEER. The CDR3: CASSQDGTGVNEQFF. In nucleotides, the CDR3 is TGCGCCAGCAGCCAAGATGGCACCGGTGTCAATGAGCAGTTCTTC.

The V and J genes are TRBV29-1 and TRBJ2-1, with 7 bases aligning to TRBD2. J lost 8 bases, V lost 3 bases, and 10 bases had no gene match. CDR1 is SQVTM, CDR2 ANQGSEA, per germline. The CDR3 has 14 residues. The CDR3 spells CSVDKAGELYEQFF. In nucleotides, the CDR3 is TGCAGCGTTGACAAGGCGGGAGAACTCTATGAGCAGTTCTTC.

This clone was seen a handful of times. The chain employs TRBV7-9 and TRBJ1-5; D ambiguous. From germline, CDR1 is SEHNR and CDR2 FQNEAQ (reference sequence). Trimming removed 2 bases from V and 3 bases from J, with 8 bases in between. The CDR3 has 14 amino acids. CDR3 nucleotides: TGTGCCAGCAGCTTATATGTGTCCAATCAGCCCCAGCATTTT. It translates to CASSLYVSNQPQHF. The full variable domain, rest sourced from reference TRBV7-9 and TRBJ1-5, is DTGVSQNPRHKITKRGQNVTFRCDPISEHNRLYWYRQTLGQGPEFLTYFQNEAQLEKSRLLSDRFSAERPKGSFSTLEIQRTEQGDSAMYLCASSLYVSNQPQHFGDGTRLSIL.

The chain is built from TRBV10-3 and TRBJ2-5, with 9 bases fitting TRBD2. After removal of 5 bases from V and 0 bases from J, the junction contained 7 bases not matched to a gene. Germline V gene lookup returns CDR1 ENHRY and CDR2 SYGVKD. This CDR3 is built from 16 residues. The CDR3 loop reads CAISHSASGNQETQYF. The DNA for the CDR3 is TGTGCCATCAGTCACTCGGCTAGCGGGAACCAAGAGACCCAGTACTTC.

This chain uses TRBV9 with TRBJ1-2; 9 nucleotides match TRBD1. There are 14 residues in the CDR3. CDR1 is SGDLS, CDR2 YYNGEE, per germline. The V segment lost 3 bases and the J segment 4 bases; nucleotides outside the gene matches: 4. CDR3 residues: CASSAGQGSYGYTF. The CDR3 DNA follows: TGTGCCAGCAGCGCGGGACAGGGATCCTATGGCTACACCTTC.

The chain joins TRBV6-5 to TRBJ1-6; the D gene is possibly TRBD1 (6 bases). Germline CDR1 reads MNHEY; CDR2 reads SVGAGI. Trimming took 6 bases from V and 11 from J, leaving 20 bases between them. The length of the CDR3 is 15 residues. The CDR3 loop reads CASSQRGQGKPPLHF. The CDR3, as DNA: TGTGCCAGCAGCCAAAGAGGGCAGGGGAAACCACCCCTCCACTTT.